Listed here is a single T cell receptor (beta chain). This entry comes from a study of blood T cell repertoires in COVID-19. Study-level information: From the United States, Italy and Spain came samples of acute and convalescent COVID-19.

How the authors handled the data: Reference gene primer amplification gave nucleated cell count estimates. Generated by immunoSEQ multiplex PCR, the TCRdb table keeps only in-frame clones and is missing some. V and J calls and clone size follow that table, whereas D and trimming were derived from the DNA. The sample includes some 50,000 clones, approximately 80% seen only once; the top ten take around 19%. Sequenced input: peripheral blood. The sequence was collected from a human donor with active or convalescent COVID-19. The donor label of this sample is uncertain.

This CDR3 reads CASSLGTGFRNTIYF. The CDR3 DNA sequence: TGTGCCAGCAGCCTTGGGACAGGCTTTAGGAACACCATATATTTT. The rearrangement uses TRBV3-1 (or the pseudogene TRBV3-2) and TRBJ1-3; 8 nucleotides line up with TRBD1. J lost 7 bases, V lost 4 bases, and 9 bases had no gene match. Looked up from germline, CDR1 is LGHDT and CDR2 is YNNKEL (reference sequence). CDR3 length: 15 amino acids.